The present T cell receptor (beta chain) was sequenced within a study of blood T cell repertoires in COVID-19. Study overall: PBMCs, B-cell-depleted T cells, or T cells provided the cDNA or gDNA that made up the material.

The V and J ends lost 4 bases and 4 bases, in that order; junction bases with no gene match: 4. This CDR3 spans 15 amino acids. Germline-derived CDR1 and CDR2 are SGHVS and FQNEAQ. In the study's own analysis: For nucleated cells, counts were estimated from reference gene primer amplification. Generated by immunoSEQ multiplex PCR, the TCRdb table keeps only in-frame clones and is missing some. V, J and clone size are taken as reported in that table, and D and trimming were inferred from the DNA itself. The sample lists fewer than 200,000 clones, roughly 87% seen once, with 1.5% to 2% in the top ten. The sequenced material came from peripheral blood. The source of this sequence is a man younger than 35 who had recovered from COVID-19. The rearrangement links TRBV7-8 to TRBJ2-2; 9 bases fit TRBD1. CDR3 loop: CASSSRQGGTGELFF. DNA of the CDR3: TGTGCCAGCAGCTCCAGACAGGGGGGCACCGGGGAGCTGTTTTTT. Variable domain in full (rest from reference TRBV7-8 and TRBJ2-2): GAGVSQSPRYKVAKRGQDVALRCDPISGHVSLFWYQQALGQGPEFLTYFQNEAQLDKSGLPSDRFFAERPEGSVSTLKIQRTQQEDSAVYLCASSSRQGGTGELFFGEGSRLTVL.